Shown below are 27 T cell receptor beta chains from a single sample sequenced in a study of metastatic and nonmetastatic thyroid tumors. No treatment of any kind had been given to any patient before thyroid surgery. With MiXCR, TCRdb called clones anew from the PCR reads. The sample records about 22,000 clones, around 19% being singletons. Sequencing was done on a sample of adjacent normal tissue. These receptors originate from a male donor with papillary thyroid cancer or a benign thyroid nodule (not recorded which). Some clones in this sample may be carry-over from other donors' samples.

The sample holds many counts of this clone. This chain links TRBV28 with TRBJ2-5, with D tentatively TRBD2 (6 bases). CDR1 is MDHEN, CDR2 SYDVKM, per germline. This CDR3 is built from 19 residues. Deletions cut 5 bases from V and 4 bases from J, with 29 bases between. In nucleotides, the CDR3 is TGTGCCAGCAGTCCCCCGGGCTGGAGGGCGTTGGTCAGGCGAGAGACCCAGTACTTC. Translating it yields CASSPPGWRALVRRETQYF. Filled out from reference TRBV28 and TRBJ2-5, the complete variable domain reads DVKVTQSSRYLVKRTGEKVFLECVQDMDHENMFWYRQDPGLGLRLIYFSYDVKMKEKGDIPEGYSVSREKKERFSLILESASTNQTSMYLCASSPPGWRALVRRETQYFGPGTRLLVL.

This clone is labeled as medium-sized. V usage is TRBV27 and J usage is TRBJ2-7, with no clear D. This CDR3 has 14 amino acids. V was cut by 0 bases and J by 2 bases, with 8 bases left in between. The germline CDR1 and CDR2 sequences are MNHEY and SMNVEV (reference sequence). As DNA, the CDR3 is TGTGCCAGCAGTTTATCGGGTTTGACCTACGAGCAGTACTTC. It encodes CASSLSGLTYEQYF.

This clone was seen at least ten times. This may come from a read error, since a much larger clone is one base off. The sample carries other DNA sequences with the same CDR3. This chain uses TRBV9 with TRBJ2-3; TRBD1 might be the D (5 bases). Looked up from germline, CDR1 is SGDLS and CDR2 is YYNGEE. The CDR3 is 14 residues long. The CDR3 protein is CASSRGFFTDTQYF. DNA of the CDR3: TGTGCCAGCAGTAGGGGATTCTTCACAGATACGCAGTATTTC.

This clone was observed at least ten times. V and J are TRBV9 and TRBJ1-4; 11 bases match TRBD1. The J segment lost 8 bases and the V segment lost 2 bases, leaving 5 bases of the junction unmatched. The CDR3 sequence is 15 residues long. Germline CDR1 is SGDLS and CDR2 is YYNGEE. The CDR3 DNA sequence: TGTGCCAGCAGCGTGACGGACAGGGGGCTAGAAAAACTGTTTTTT. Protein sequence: CASSVTDRGLEKLFF.

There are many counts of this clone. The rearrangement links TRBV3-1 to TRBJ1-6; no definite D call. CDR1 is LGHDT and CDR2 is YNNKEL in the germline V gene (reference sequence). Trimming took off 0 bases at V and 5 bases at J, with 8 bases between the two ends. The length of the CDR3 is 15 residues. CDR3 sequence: CASSQDRLNNSPLHF. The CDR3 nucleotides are TGTGCCAGCAGCCAAGATCGGCTGAATAATTCACCCCTCCACTTT.

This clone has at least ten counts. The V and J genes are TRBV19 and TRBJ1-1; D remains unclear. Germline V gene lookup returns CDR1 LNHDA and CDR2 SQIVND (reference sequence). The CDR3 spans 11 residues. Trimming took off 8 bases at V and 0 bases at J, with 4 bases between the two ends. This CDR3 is CASRLNTEAFF. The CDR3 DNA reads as TGTGCCAGTCGATTGAACACTGAAGCTTTCTTT.

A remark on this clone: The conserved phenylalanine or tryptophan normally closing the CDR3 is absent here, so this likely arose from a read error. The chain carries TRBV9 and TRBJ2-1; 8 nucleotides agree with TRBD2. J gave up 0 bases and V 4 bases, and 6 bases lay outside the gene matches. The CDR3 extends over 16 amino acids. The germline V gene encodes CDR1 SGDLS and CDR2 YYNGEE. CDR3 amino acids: CASSSAGVPSYNEQFL. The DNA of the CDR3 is TGTGCCAGCAGCTCAGCGGGGGTGCCCTCCTACAATGAGCAGTTCCTC.

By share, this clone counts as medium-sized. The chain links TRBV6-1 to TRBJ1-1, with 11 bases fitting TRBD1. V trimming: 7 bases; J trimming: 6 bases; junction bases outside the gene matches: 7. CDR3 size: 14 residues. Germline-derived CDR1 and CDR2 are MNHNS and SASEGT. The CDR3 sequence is CASNSPGQGAEAFF. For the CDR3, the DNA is TGTGCCAGCAATTCCCCGGGACAGGGGGCTGAAGCTTTCTTT.

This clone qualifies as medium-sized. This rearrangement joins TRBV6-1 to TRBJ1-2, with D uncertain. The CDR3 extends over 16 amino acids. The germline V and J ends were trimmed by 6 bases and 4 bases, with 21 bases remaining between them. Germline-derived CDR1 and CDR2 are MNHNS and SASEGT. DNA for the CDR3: TGTGCCAGCAGACTACGACCGTTTCCAAACCCCTATGGCTACACCTTC. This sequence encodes CASRLRPFPNPYGYTF.

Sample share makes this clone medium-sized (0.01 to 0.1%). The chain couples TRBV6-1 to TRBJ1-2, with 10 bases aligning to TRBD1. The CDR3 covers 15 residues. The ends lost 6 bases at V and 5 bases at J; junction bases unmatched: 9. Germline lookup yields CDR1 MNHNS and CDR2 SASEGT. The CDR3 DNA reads TGTGCCAGCAGCAAAGCTCGGGACAGGGGATATGGCTACACCTTC. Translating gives CASSKARDRGYGYTF.

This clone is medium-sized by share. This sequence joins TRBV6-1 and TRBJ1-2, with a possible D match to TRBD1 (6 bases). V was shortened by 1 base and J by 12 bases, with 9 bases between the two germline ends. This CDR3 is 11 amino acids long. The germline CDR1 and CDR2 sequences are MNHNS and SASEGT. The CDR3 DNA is TGTGCCAGCAGTGAAGGGGGGCGGGACACCTTC. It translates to CASSEGGRDTF.

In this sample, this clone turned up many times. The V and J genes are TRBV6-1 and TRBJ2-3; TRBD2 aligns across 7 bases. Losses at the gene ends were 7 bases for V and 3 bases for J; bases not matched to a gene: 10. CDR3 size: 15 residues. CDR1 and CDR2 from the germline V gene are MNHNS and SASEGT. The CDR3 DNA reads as TGTGCCAGCACGGGCCCTCACGGGGGGACAGATACGCAGTATTTT. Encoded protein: CASTGPHGGTDTQYF.

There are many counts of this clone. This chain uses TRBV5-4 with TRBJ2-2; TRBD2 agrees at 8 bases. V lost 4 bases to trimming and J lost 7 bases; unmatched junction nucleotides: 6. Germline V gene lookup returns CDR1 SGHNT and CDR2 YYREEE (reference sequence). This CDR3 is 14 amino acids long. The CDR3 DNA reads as TGTGCCAGCAGCACGGGACTAGAGGTCGGGGAGCTGTTTTTT. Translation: CASSTGLEVGELFF. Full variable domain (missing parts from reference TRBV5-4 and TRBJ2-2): ETGVTQSPTHLIKTRGQQVTLRCSSQSGHNTVSWYQQALGQGPQFIFQYYREEENGRGNFPPRFSGLQFPNYSSELNVNALELDDSALYLCASSTGLEVGELFFGEGSRLTVL.

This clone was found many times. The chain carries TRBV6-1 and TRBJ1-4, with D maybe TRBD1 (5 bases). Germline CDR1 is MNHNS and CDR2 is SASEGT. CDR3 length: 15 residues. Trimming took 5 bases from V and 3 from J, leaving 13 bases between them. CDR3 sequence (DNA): TGTGCCAGCAGTCCGCACAGGTCTCCTAATGAAAAACTGTTTTTT. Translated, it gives CASSPHRSPNEKLFF.

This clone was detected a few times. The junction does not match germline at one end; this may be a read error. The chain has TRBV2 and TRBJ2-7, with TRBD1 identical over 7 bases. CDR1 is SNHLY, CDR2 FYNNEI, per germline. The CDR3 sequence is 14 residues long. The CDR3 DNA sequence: TGTGCCAGCAGTCAAGACAGGGTGCTCTACGAGCATTACTTC. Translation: CASSQDRVLYEHYF. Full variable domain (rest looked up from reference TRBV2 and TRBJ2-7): EPEVTQTPSHQVTQMGQEVILRCVPISNHLYFYWYRQILGQKVEFLVSFYNNEISEKSEIFDDQFSVERPDGSNFTLKIRSTKLEDSAMYFCASSQDRVLYEHYFGPGTRLTVT.

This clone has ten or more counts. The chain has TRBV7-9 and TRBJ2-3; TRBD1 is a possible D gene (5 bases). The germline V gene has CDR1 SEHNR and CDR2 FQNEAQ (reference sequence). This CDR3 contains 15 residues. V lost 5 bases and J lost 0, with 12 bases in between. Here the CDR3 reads CASSRPDSSTDTQYF. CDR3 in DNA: TGTGCCAGCAGCCGACCCGACAGTAGCACAGATACGCAGTATTTT.

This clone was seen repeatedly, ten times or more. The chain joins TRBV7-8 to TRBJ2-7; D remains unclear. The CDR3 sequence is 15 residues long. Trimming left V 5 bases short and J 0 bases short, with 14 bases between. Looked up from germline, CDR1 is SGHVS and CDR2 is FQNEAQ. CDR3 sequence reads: CASSHSHSSSYEQYV. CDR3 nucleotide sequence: TGTGCCAGCAGCCACTCTCACTCGAGCTCCTACGAGCAGTACGTC.

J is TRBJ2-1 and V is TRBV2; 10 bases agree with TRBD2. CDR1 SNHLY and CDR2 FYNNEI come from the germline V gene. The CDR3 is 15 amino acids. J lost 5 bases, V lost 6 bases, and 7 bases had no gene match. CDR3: CASRLAGSYNNEQFF. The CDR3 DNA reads TGTGCCAGCAGACTAGCGGGATCATATAACAATGAGCAGTTCTTC.

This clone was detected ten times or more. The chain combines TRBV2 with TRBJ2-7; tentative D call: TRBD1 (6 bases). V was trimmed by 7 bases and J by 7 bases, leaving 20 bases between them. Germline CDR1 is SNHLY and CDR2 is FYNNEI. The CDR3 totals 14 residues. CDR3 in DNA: TGTGCCAGCACGGGACGCCGGGACAATCATGAGCAGTACTTC. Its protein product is CASTGRRDNHEQYF. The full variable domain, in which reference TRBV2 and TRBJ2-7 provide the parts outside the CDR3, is EPEVTQTPSHQVTQMGQEVILRCVPISNHLYFYWYRQILGQKVEFLVSFYNNEISEKSEIFDDQFSVERPDGSNFTLKIRSTKLEDSAMYFCASTGRRDNHEQYFGPGTRLTVT.

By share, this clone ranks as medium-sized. CDR3 nucleotide sequence: TGCGCCAGCAGCTTCCTAGGGTCCCTTTACGAGCAGTACTTC. Translation: CASSFLGSLYEQYF. This rearrangement joins TRBV5-1 to TRBJ2-7; D gene uncertain. Trimming cost V 2 bases and J 4 bases, with 13 bases left between them. This CDR3 comprises 14 residues. Germline V lookup: CDR1 SGHRS, CDR2 YFSETQ.

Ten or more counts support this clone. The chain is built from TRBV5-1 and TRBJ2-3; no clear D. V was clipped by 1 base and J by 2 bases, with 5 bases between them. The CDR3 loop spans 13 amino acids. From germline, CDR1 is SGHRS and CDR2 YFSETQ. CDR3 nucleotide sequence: TGCGCCAGCAGCTTGACAGCCACAGATACGCAGTATTTT. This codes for CASSLTATDTQYF.

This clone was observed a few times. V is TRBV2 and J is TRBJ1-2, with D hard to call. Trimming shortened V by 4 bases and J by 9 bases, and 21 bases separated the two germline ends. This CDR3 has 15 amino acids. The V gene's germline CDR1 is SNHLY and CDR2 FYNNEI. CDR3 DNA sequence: TGTGCCAGCAGTGTTTTATGGGATCTGGTCTCGAGCTACACCTTC. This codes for CASSVLWDLVSSYTF.

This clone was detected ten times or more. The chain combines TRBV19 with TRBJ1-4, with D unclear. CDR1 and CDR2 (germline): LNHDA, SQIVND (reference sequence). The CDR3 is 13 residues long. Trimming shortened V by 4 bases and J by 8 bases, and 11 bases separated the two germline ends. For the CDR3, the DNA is TGTGCCAGTAGTAAGCGATTGTTGGAAAAACTGTTTTTT. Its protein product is CASSKRLLEKLFF.

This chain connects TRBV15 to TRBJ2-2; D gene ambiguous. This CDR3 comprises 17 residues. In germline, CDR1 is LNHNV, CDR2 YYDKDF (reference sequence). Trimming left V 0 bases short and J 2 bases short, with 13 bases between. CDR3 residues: CATSRDKVSANTGELFF. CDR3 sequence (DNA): TGTGCCACCAGCAGAGATAAGGTGTCGGCTAACACCGGGGAGCTGTTTTTT.

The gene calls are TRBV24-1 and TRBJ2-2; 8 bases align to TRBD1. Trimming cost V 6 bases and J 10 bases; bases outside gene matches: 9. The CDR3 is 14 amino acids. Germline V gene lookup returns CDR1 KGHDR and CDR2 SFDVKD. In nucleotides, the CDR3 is TGTGCCACCAGTTGGGGGACAGGTCGCTTGGAGCTGTTTTTT. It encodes CATSWGTGRLELFF.

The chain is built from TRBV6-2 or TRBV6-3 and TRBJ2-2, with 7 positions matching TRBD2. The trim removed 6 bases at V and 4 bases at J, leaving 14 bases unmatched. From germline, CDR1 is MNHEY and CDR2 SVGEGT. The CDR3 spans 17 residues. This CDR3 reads CASSPRRGLEGTGELFF. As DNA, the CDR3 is TGTGCCAGCAGCCCCAGGCGGGGGTTAGAGGGCACCGGGGAGCTGTTTTTT.

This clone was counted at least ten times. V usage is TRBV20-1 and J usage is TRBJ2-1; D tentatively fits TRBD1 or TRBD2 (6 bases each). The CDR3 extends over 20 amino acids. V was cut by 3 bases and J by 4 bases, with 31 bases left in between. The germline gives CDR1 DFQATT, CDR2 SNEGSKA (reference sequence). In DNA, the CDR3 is TGCAGTGCTAGTCTCCGGGAGTTCCAGGGGAGGCTAAACCAATACAATGAGCAGTTCTTC. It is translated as CSASLREFQGRLNQYNEQFF.